A single T cell receptor beta chain is shown here with its context. At least ten counts were recorded for this clonotype. No antigen is known for it. No much larger clone is present one base from it, and per-base qualities are unavailable. TCRdb records Illumina HiSeq 1500 as the sequencer. Using fastp trimming at Q25 and MiXCR clonotype assembly, TCRdb reanalyzed the public sequencing data and kept in-frame beta chains. Records with the same CDR3 protein are collapsed into one entry carrying the most frequent genes and DNA. A total of almost 500,000 distinct CDR3 sequences appear in this sample, about 11% of them only once. Of the sample, 10% falls within the top ten clones. The CDR3 sequence holds 15 residues, the cysteine and phenylalanine included. The retained sequence is limited to the CDR3, 45 bases, with the frame set at the first base. V ends up 3 bases short and J 6 bases short, with an unmatched junction base count of 6. CDR1 and CDR2 were assigned from the germline V gene as SGHTA and FQGNSA.

The data originate from a study of T cell repertoires in cytomegalovirus infection (dated by TCRdb to the late 2010s). Describing the broader study: Donor HLA type was relevant to the analysis, as public TCR beta signatures indicated carriage of CMV infection together with the matching HLA type. Here is what the overall study found, with its caveats: The ex vivo response was dominated by HLA-C-restricted CMV-specific TCR beta clonotypes, and the single most frequent clonotype in two of eight donors was supplied by these HLA-C-restricted clonotypes. In both this cohort and an independent roughly 400-donor cohort, the cumulative frequency of public TCR beta family members distinguished carriers of CMV infection plus the relevant HLA type.

This receptor chain uses TRBV7-2 and TRBJ2-1, with 9 junctional bases fitting TRBD1. This clonotype was sampled from a human donor in good health (CMV status not recorded). Some clones in this sample may be carry-over from other donors' samples. Sequencing was performed on PBMCs. The bases read TGTGCCAGCAGCTTCGGGACAGGGATTCTCAATGAGCAGTTCTTC. The translation is CASSFGTGILNEQFF.